This T cell receptor (beta chain) was identified during a study of control samples from healthy donors and cancer patients. This table comes from immunoSEQ multiplex PCR, and its TCRdb copy is limited to in-frame clones, with some not included. The sample contains 150,000 to 200,000 clones, roughly nine tenths of which appear only once. The CDR3 consists of 16 residues. The V end was cut by 0 bases, the J end by 5 bases, with 12 bases between. Germline CDR1 and CDR2: SGHRS and YFSETQ. This clone appeared many times. Input material: blood. The chain recombines TRBV5-1 with TRBJ1-6; perhaps TRBD1 as D (5 bases). The TCR sequence derives from a man in his thirties or forties in good health. The CDR3, as DNA: TGCGCCAGCAGCTTGGACAGGACCGATAATAATTCACCCCTCCACTTT. Translated: CASSLDRTDNNSPLHF.